Given below is one T cell receptor beta chain in context. A single base separates this from a much larger clone, so it may be a read error. The sample comes from a study of early T cells in non-severe SARS-CoV-2 infection. The germline gives CDR1 DFQATT, CDR2 SNEGSKA (reference sequence). V gave up 2 bases and J gave up 0 bases, with 5 bases separating them. The CDR3 contains 14 residues. Each CDR3 protein gets one entry after TCRdb re-called the 5' RACE reads with MiXCR. The profile shows more than 85,000 distinct CDR3 sequences, over 10% of them singletons. This sequence was found in an adult who was a healthcare worker with PCR-confirmed SARS-CoV-2 infection or an uninfected control (not recorded which). The sequencing input was whole blood. The V gene is TRBV20-1, the J gene TRBJ2-6, with D hard to call. The CDR3 sequence is CSARRHSGANVLTF. In nucleotides, the CDR3 is TGCAGTGCTAGACGGCACTCTGGGGCCAACGTCCTGACTTTC.